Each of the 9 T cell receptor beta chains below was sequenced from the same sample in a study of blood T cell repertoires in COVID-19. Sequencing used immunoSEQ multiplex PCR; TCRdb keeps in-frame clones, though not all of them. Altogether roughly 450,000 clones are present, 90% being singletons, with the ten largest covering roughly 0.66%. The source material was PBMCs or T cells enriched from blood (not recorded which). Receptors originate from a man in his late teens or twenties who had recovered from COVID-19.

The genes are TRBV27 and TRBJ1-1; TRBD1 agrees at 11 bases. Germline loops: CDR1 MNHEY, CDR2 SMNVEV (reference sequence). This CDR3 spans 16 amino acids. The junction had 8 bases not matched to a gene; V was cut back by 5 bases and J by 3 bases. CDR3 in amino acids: CASSPAGTGGHTEAFF. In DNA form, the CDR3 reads TGTGCCAGCAGTCCTGCCGGGACAGGGGGACACACTGAAGCTTTCTTT.

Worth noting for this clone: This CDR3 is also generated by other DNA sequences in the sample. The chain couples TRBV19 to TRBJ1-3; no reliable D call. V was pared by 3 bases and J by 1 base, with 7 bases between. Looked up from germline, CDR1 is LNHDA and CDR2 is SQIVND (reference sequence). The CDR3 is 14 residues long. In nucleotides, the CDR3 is TGTGCCAGTAGTATCACCAGGTCTGGAAACACCATATATTTT. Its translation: CASSITRSGNTIYF.

This CDR3 is CSVSRTGSSYNEQFF. The CDR3 bases are TGCAGCGTTTCTAGGACTGGAAGCTCCTACAATGAGCAGTTCTTC. The V call is TRBV29-1, the J call TRBJ2-1, with D maybe TRBD2 (5 bases). Germline loops: CDR1 SQVTM, CDR2 ANQGSEA. Trimming took 5 bases from V and 0 from J, leaving 14 bases between them. The CDR3 runs 15 residues.

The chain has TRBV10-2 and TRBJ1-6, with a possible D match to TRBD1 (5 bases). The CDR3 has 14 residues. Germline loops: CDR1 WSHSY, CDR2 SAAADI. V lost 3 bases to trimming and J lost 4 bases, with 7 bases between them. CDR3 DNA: TGCGCCAGCAGTGATCAGGGTTATAATTCACCCCTCCACTTT. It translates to CASSDQGYNSPLHF.

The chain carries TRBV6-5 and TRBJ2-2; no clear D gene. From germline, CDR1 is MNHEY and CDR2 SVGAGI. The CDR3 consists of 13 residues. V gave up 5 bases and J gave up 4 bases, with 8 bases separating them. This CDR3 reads CASSPVATGELFF. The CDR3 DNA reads TGTGCCAGCAGTCCCGTAGCCACCGGGGAGCTGTTTTTT.

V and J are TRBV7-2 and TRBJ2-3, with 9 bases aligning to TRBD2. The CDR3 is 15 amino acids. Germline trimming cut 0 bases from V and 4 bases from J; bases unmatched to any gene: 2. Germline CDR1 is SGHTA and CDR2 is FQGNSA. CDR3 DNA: TGTGCCAGCAGCTTAGCTAGCGGGAGCCCAGATACGCAGTATTTT. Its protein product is CASSLASGSPDTQYF.

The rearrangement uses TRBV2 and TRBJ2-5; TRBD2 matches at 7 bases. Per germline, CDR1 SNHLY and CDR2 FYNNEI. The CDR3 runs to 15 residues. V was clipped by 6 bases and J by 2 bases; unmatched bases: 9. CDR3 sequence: CASSLLGRGQETQYF. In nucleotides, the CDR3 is TGTGCCAGCAGCCTCCTGGGGCGGGGGCAAGAGACCCAGTACTTC.

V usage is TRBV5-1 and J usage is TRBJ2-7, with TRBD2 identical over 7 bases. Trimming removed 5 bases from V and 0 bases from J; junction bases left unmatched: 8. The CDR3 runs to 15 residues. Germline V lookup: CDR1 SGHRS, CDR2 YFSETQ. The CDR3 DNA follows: TGCGCCAGCAGTTCTCTCTCGGGGGGCTCCTACGAGCAGTACTTC. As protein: CASSSLSGGSYEQYF. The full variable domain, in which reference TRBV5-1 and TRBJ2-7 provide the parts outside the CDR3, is KAGVTQTPRYLIKTRGQQVTLSCSPISGHRSVSWYQQTPGQGLQFLFEYFSETQRNKGNFPGRFSGRQFSNSRSEMNVSTLELGDSALYLCASSSLSGGSYEQYFGPGTRLTVT.

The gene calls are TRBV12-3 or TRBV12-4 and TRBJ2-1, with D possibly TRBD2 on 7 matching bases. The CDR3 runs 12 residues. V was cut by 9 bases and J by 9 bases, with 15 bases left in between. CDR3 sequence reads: CASAVGGGEQFF. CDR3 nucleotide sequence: TGTGCCAGTGCCGTGGGAGGGGGTGAGCAGTTCTTC.